A single T cell receptor beta chain is shown here with its context. Its antigen is not identified. Trimming removed 7 bases at V and 5 bases at J, with 12 bases between. This CDR3 has 11 amino acids. Germline V gene data show CDR1 as SQVTM and CDR2 as ANQGSEA. The data stem from a study of shared clonotypes between healthy human individuals. Study-wide findings and caveats: Among the subsets, naive ones generally showed larger estimated richness than memory ones. Several donors had about 5% of their naive CD4 clonotypes in common.

Only in-frame clones appear in the TCRdb table, and some are missing; sequencing was by immunoSEQ multiplex PCR. The table has a few million clones, 92% seen once. This receptor was taken from a man aged 18 to 30 in good health. Some clones in this sample may be carry-over from other donors' samples. This chain uses TRBV29-1 with TRBJ2-7, with a tentative D call TRBD2 (5 bases). Sequenced material: naive CD4+ T cells from PBMCs. Subset: CD45RA+ positively selected. CDR3 DNA sequence: TGCAGCGCGACCCCCGGGGACGAGCAGTACTTC. Its protein product is CSATPGDEQYF.